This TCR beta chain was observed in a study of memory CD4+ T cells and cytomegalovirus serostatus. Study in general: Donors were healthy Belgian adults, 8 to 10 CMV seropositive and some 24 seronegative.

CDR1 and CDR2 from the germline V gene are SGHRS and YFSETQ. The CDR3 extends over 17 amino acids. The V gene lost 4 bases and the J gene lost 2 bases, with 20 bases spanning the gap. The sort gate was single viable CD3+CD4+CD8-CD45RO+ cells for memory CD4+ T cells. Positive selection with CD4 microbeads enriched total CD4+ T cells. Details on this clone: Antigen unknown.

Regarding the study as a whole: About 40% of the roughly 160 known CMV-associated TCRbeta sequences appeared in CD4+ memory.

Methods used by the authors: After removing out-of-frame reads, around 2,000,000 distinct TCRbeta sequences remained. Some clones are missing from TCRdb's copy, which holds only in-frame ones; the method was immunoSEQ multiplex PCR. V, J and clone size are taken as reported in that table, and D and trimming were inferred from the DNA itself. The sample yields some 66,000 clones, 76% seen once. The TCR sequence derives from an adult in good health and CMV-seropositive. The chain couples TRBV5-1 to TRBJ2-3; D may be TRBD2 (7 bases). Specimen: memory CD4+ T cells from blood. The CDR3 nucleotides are TGCGCCAGCAGCCCCCGACTGGCGGGGGCCGACACAGATACGCAGTATTTT. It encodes CASSPRLAGADTDTQYF.